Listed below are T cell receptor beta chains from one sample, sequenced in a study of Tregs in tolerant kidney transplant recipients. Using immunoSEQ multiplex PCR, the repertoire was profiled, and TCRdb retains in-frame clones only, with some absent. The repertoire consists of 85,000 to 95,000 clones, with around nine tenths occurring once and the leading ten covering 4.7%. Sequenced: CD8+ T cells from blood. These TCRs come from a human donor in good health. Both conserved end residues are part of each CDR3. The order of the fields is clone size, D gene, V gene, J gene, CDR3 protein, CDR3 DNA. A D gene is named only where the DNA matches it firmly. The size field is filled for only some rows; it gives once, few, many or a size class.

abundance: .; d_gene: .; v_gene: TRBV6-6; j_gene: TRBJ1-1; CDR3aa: CASSSISGSFTEAFF; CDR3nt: TGTGCCAGCAGTTCAATCTCGGGGTCCTTTACTGAAGCTTTCTTT
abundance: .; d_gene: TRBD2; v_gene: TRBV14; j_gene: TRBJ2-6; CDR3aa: CASSQVLAGFSGANVLTF; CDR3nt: TGTGCCAGCAGCCAAGTACTAGCGGGTTTCTCTGGGGCCAACGTCCTGACTTTC
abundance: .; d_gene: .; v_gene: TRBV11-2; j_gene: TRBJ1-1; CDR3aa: CASSPGVNTEAFF; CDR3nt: TGTGCCAGCAGCCCAGGAGTGAACACTGAAGCTTTCTTT
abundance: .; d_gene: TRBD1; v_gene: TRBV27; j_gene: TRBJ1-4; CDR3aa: CASSLVRGQAEKLFF; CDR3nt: TGTGCCAGCAGTTTGGTGAGGGGGCAGGCTGAAAAACTGTTTTTT
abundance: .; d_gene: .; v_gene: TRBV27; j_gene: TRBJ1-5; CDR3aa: CASRSRGTGQPQHF; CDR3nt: TGTGCCAGTCGCTCCCGTGGGACGGGACAGCCCCAGCATTTT
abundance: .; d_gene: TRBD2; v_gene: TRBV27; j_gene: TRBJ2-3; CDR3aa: CASSSPGLAGVSTDTQYF; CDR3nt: TGTGCCAGCAGTTCCCCGGGACTAGCGGGGGTTAGCACAGATACGCAGTATTTT
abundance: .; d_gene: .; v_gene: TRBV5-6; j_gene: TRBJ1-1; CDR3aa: CASSWGHQNTEAFF; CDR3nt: TGTGCCAGCAGCTGGGGACACCAGAACACTGAAGCTTTCTTT
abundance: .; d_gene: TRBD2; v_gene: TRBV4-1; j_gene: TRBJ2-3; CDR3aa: CASSLTSGRALFTDTQYF; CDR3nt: TGCGCCAGCAGCCTAACTAGCGGGAGGGCCTTGTTTACAGATACGCAGTATTTT
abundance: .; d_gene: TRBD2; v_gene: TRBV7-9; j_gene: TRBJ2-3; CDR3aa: CASSQTAGGPNTQYF; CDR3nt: TGTGCCAGCAGCCAGACAGCGGGAGGGCCTAATACGCAGTATTTT
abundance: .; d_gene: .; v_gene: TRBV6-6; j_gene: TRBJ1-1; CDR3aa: CASSLRDLNTEAFF; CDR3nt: TGTGCCAGCAGTCTCCGAGATCTGAACACTGAAGCTTTCTTT
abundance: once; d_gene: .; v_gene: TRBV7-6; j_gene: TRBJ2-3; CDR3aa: CASSLSQGTSTDTQYF; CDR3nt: TGTGCCAGCAGCTTATCCCAGGGAACTAGCACAGATACGCAGTATTTT
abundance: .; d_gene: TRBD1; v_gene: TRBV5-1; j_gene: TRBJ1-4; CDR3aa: CASSFSGQGGTNEKLFF; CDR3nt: TGCGCCAGCAGCTTCTCTGGGCAGGGGGGAACTAATGAAAAACTGTTTTTT
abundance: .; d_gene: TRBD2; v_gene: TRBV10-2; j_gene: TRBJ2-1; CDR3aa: CASTSGAYNEQFF; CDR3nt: TGCGCCAGCACAAGCGGGGCCTACAATGAGCAGTTCTTC
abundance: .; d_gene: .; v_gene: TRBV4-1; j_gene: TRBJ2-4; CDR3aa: CASSPGVAGYDIQYF; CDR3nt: TGCGCCAGCAGCCCGGGGGTGGCAGGGTATGACATTCAGTACTTC
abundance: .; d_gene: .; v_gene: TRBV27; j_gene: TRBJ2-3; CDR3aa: CASSLEGASTDTQYF; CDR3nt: TGTGCCAGCAGTTTAGAGGGAGCTAGCACAGATACGCAGTATTTT
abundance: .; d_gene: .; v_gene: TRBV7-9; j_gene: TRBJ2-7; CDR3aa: CASSLEPGASYEQYF; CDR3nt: TGTGCCAGCAGCTTAGAGCCGGGGGCCTCCTACGAGCAGTACTTC
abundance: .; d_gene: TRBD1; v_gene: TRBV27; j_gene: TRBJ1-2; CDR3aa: CASSLLSGTGDLANYGYTF; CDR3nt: TGTGCCAGCAGTCTCCTGTCCGGGACAGGGGACCTAGCTAACTATGGCTACACCTTC
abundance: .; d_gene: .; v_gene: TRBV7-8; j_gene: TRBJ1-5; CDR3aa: CASSFRHRNPSNQPQHF; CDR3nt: TGTGCCAGCAGCTTCCGACATAGGAATCCTAGCAATCAGCCCCAGCATTTT
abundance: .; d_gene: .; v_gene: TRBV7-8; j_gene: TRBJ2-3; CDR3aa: CASSFDKTGLSTDTQYF; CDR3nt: TGTGCCAGCAGCTTCGACAAAACGGGGCTGAGCACAGATACGCAGTATTTT
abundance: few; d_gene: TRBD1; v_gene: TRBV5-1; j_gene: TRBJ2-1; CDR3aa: CASTTGKFHEQFF; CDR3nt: TGCGCCAGCACGACAGGGAAATTCCATGAGCAGTTCTTC
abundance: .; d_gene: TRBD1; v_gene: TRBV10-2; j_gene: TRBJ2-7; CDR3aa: CATGSMGDSYYEQYF; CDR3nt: TGCGCCACAGGGAGCATGGGGGACAGCTACTACGAGCAGTACTTC
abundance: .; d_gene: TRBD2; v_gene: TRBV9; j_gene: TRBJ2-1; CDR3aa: CASSPWTSGGAGEQFF; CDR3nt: TGTGCCAGCAGCCCTTGGACTAGCGGGGGGGCTGGTGAGCAGTTCTTC